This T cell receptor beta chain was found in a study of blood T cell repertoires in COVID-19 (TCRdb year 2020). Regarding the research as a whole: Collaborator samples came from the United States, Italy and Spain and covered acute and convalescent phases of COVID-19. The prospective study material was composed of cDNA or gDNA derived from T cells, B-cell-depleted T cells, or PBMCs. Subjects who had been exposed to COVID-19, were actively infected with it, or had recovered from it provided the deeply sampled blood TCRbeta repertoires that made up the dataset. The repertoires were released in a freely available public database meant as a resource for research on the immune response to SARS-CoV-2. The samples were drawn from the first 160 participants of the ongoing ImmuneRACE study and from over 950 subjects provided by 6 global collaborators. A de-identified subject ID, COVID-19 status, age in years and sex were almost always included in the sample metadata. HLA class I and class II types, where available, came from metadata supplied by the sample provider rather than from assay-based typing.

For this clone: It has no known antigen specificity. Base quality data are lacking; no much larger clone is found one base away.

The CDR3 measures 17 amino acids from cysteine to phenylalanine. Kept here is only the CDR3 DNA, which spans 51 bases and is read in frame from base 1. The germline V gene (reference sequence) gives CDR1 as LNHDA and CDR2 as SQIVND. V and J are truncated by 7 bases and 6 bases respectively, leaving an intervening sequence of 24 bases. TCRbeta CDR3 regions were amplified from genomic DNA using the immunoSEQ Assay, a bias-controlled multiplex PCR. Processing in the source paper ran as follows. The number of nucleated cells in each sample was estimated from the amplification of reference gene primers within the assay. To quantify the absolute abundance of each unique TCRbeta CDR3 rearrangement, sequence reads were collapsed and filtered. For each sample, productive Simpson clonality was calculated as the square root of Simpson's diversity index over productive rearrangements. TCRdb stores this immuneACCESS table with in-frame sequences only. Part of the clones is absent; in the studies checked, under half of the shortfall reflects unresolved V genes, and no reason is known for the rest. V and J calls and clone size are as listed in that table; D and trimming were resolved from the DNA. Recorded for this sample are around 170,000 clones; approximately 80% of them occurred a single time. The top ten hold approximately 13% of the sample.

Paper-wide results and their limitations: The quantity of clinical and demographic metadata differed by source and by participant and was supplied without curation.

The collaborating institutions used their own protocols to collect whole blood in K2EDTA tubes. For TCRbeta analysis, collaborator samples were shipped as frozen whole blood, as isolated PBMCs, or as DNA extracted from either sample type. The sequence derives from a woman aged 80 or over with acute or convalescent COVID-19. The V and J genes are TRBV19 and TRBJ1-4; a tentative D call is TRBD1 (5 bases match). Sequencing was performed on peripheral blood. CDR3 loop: CASTLNYPGVGDEKLFF. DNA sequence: TGTGCCAGTACATTAAACTACCCGGGGGTAGGAGATGAAAAACTGTTTTTT.